This record looks at one T cell receptor (beta chain) sequence and its context. The antigen is undetermined. This sample is part of a study of radiation and T cells in renal cell carcinoma. General study points: Without pretreatment biopsies, baseline tumor clonotype presence was undetermined.

Trimming pared 1 base from V and 4 bases from J, leaving 7 bases between. Germline lookup yields CDR1 PRHDT and CDR2 FYEKMQ (reference sequence). The CDR3 is 13 amino acids. This sample's time point: blood 2 weeks post-SBRT. Treatment: 15 Gy SBRT to primary tumor, nephrectomy 4 weeks later. After SBRT, blood was collected at 2 and 4 weeks, plus baseline. Data came from immunoSEQ multiplex PCR; TCRdb stores just in-frame clones and leaves some out. The data contain about 150,000 clones, about 91% of them singletons. The J gene is TRBJ2-5, the V gene TRBV13; D gene ambiguous. The clonotype originates from a woman in her 50s with renal cell carcinoma. The material was blood, obtained from a patient whose treatment included radiotherapy and nephrectomy. The DNA of the CDR3 is TGTGCCAGCAGCTTAGTACTGGGAGAGACCCAGTACTTC. Its protein product is CASSLVLGETQYF. Supplemented by reference TRBV13 and TRBJ2-5, the full variable domain reads AAGVIQSPRHLIKEKRETATLKCYPIPRHDTVYWYQQGPGQDPQFLISFYEKMQSDKGSIPDRFSAQQFSDYHSELNMSSLELGDSALYFCASSLVLGETQYFGPGTRLLVL.